The clone carrying this TCR beta chain was detected a few times. No antigen is known for it. The data originate from a study of post-analysis software for immune sequencing data. Across the whole study: Disease courses included relapsing-remitting, secondary progressive and progressive-relapsing multiple sclerosis.

Presence of unique molecular identifiers characterized the TCR beta cDNA libraries. Each batch of 1 to 10 million T cells produced hundreds of thousands of cDNA molecules. TCRdb fed the PCR reads into MiXCR, producing one record per CDR3 protein. The sample lists 750,000 to 950,000 distinct CDR3 sequences; roughly 50% were seen once. Trimming shortened V by 4 bases and J by 0 bases, and 14 bases separated the two germline ends. The CDR3 is 15 amino acids. The germline V gene has CDR1 SGDLS and CDR2 YYNGEE. Study-wide points: The five TRBV segments detected at higher frequency in patients than in controls included TRBV5-6, TRBV5-1 and TRBV20-1. Samples from a shared batch, those prepared together, strongly co-clustered by F measure. People with multiple sclerosis had a significantly lower normalized Chao1 diversity than controls did.

The receptor was isolated from a girl between 10 and 17 years old with multiple sclerosis. Material: blood. The chain has TRBV9 and TRBJ2-7, with D uncertain. The CDR3 here is CASSQGGRSSYEQYF. The CDR3 coding sequence is TGTGCCAGCAGCCAAGGCGGCAGAAGCTCCTACGAGCAGTACTTC. The whole variable domain, filled in from reference TRBV9 and TRBJ2-7, reads DSGVTQTPKHLITATGQRVTLRCSPRSGDLSVYWYQQSLDQGLQFLIQYYNGEERAKGNILERFSAQQFPDLHSELNLSSLELGDSALYFCASSQGGRSSYEQYFGPGTRLTVT.